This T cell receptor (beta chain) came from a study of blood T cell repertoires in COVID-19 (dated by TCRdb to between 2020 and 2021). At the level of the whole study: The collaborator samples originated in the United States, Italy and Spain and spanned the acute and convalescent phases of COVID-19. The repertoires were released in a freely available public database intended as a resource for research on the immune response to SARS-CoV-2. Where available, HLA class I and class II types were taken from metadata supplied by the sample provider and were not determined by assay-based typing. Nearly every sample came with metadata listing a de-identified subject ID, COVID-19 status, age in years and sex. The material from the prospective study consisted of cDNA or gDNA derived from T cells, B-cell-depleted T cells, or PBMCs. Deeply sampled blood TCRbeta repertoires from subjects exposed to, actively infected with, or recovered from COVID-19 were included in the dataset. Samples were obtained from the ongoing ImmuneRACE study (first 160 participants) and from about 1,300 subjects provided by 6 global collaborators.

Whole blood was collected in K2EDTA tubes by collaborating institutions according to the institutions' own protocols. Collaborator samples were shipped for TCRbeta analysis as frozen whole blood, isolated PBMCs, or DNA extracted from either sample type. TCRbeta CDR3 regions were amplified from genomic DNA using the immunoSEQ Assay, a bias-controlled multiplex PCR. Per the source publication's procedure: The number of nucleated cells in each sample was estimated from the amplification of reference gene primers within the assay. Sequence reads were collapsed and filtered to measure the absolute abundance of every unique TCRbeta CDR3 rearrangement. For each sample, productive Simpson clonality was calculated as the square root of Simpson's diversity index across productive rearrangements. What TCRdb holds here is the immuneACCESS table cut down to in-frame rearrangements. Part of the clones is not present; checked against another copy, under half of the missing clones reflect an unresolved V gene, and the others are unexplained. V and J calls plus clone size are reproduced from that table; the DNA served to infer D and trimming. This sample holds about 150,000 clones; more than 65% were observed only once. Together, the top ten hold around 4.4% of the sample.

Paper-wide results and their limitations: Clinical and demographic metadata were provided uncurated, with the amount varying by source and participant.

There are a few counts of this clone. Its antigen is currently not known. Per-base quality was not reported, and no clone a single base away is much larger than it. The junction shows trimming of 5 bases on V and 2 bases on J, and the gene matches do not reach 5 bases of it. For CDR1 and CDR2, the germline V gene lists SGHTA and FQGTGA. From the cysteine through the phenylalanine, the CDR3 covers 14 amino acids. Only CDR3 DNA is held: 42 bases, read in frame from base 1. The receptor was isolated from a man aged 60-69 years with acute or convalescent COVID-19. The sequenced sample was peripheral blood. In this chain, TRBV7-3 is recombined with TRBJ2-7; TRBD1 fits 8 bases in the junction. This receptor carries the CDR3 CASSPQGGPYEQYF. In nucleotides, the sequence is TGTGCCAGCAGCCCACAGGGGGGACCCTACGAGCAGTACTTC. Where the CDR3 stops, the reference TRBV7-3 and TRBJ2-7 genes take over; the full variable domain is GAGVSQTPSNKVTEKGKYVELRCDPISGHTALYWYRQSLGQGPEFLIYFQGTGAADDSGLPNDRFFAVRPEGSVSTLKIQRTERGDSAVYLCASSPQGGPYEQYFGPGTRLTVT.